This TCR beta chain was obtained from a study of cytomegalovirus exposure and HLA in healthy donors. The CDR3 runs to 18 residues. The germline V gene encodes CDR1 SGHAT and CDR2 FQNNGV. The V and J ends lost 0 bases and 5 bases, in that order; junction bases with no gene match: 11. Details on this clone: Its antigen remains unidentified.

PCR was performed using 60 Vbeta and 13 Jbeta primers. Assay used: immunoSEQ multiplex PCR; TCRdb lists only in-frame clones, some missing. Of roughly 97,000 clones listed, 60% to 80% are singletons. Study-wide findings and caveats: Most TCR sequences proved rare, with some public TCRs found in many donors. Roughly even sequencing depth across donors was the assumption behind the presence/absence analyses.

Input material: PBMCs. The gene calls are TRBV11-2 and TRBJ2-1, with 9 bases aligning to TRBD1. The clonotype originates from a man in his 60s in good health and CMV-seropositive. The CDR3 reads CASSLERGVGQGNNEQFF. The CDR3 nucleotides read TGTGCCAGCAGCTTAGAACGCGGCGTAGGACAGGGGAACAATGAGCAGTTCTTC. The variable domain in full, completed from reference TRBV11-2 and TRBJ2-1, reads EAGVAQSPRYKIIEKRQSVAFWCNPISGHATLYWYQQILGQGPKLLIQFQNNGVVDDSQLPKDRFSAERLKGVDSTLKIQPAKLEDSAVYLCASSLERGVGQGNNEQFFGPGTRLTVL.